These T cell receptor beta chains were read from a single sample in a study of neurological immune-mediated disorders. TCRdb itself ran the 5' RACE reads through MiXCR, one entry per CDR3 protein. The profile covers around 64,000 distinct CDR3 sequences, with 10% to 15% appearing a single time and about 10% taken by the ten largest. The specimen was PBMCs. Receptors were obtained from a woman aged 55-69 years with HTLV-1-associated myelopathy (HAM/TSP). Both conserved end residues are trimmed from each CDR3. The order of the fields is V gene, clone size, J gene, CDR3 protein. Size values are once, few and many counts, or a class for expanded clones, and some rows have none.

TRBV24-1	many	TRBJ1-5	ATSAGTPDALSNQPQH
TRBV6-2/TRBV6-3	many	TRBJ1-5	ASRGRTVGNQPQH
TRBV5-7	many	TRBJ2-2	ASKTSGRLNTGELF
TRBV4-3	NA	TRBJ2-1	ASSQNPSNNEQF
TRBV20-1	many	TRBJ2-5	SAKLGEETQY
TRBV20-1	many	TRBJ2-7	SAPRGQGFPNGQY
TRBV20-1	many	TRBJ2-3	SAAGGSDTQY
TRBV20-1	many	TRBJ2-1	SASPTSDYNEQF
TRBV10-3	many	TRBJ2-1	AISELEVAGGPGYNEQF
TRBV12-2	few	TRBJ1-5	ASRLAKTIMGLGNQPQH
TRBV12-3/TRBV12-4	many	TRBJ2-2	ASRKAGSTGELF